The T cell receptor (beta chain) under discussion was sequenced for a study of cytomegalovirus exposure and HLA in healthy donors. Turning to the study itself: Of all 360 or so donors who were genotyped, 80% to 85% belonged to the Caucasian-associated ancestry cluster. Study-level results: Reportedly, a later analysis found an Asian-associated ancestry cluster had fewer N-insertions than the roughly 630-donor mean. Several of the most significant clusters were apparently associated with common viral pathogens in a later analysis.

13 Jbeta primers and 60 Vbeta primers were used for the PCR. Clones were sequenced by immunoSEQ multiplex PCR, and TCRdb holds only the in-frame ones, with some missing. Here the sample spans 100,000 to 150,000 clones, 72% being singletons. On this clone itself: Its matching antigen is unknown. The junction shows a germline mismatch at one end, possibly a read error.

Healthy bone marrow donors made up the donor group. CDR1 SEHNR and CDR2 FQNEAQ come from the germline V gene (reference sequence). CDR3 length equals 15 residues. The V gene is TRBV7-9, the J gene TRBJ2-3, with D possibly being TRBD2 (6 bases). The sample taken for sequencing was PBMCs. This TCR was sampled from a man aged 25-45 years in good health and CMV-seronegative. The CDR3 coding sequence is TGTTCCAGCAGCTTACCCTCGACTAGTCCAGATACGCAGTATTTT. Its translation is CSSSLPSTSPDTQYF.